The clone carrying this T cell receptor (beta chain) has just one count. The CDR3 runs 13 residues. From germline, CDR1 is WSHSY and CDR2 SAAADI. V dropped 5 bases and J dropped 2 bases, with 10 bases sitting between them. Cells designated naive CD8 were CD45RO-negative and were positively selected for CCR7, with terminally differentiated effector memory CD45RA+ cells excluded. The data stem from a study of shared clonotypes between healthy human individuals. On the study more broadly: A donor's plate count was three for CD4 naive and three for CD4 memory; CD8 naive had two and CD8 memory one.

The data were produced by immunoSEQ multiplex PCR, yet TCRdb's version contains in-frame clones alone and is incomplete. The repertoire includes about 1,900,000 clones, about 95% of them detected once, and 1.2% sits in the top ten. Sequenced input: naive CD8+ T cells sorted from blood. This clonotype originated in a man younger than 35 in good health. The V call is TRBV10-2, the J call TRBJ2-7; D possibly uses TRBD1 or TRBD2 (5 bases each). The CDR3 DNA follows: TGCGCCAGCAGTCAGAGGGGACCCTACGAGCAGTACTTC. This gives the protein CASSQRGPYEQYF.